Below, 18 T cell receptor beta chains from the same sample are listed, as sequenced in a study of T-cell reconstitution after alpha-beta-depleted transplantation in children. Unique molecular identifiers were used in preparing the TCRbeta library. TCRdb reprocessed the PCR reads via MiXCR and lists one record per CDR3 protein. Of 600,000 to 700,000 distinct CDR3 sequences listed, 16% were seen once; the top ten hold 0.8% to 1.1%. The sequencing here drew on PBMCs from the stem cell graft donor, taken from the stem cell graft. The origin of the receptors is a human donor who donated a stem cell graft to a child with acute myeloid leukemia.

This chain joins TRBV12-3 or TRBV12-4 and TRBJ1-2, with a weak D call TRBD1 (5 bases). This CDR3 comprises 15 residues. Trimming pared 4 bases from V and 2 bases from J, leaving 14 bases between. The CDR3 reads CASSYDPRVNYGYTF. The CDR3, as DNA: TGTGCCAGCAGTTATGACCCCAGGGTCAACTATGGCTACACCTTC.

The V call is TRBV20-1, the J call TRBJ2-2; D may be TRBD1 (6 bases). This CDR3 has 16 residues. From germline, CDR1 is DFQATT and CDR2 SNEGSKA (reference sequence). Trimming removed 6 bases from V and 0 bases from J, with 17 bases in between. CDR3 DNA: TGCAGTGCCCTTATAGAAGGGACATCGAACACCGGGGAGCTGTTTTTT. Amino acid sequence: CSALIEGTSNTGELFF.

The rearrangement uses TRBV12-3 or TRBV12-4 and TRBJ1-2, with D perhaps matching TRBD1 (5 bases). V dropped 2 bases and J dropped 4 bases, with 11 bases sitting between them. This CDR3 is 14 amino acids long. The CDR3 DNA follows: TGTGCCAGCAGTTTACAGGGTAGTAGCTATGGCTACACCTTC. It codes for CASSLQGSSYGYTF.

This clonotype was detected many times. CDR3 in DNA: TGCAGCGTTAGTCCTGGGGGATCCAATCAGCCCCAGCATTTT. This translates into CSVSPGGSNQPQHF. The chain uses TRBV29-1 and TRBJ1-5; D is possibly TRBD1 (5 bases). The V and J ends lost 5 bases and 3 bases respectively, with 14 bases between them. Germline values: CDR1 SQVTM, CDR2 ANQGSEA. The CDR3 runs 14 residues.

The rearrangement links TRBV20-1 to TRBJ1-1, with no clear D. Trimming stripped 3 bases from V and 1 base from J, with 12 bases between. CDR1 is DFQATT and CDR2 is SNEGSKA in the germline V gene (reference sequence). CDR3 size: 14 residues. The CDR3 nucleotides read TGCAGTGCTAGGTCCGGGAGAAAGAACACTGAAGCTTTCTTT. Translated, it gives CSARSGRKNTEAFF.

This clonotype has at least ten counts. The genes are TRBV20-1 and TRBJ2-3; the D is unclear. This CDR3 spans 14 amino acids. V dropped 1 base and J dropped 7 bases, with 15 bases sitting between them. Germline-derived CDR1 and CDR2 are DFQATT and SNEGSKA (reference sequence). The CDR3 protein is CSARVEVAAHTQYF. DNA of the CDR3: TGCAGTGCTAGAGTTGAGGTAGCAGCCCATACGCAGTATTTT.

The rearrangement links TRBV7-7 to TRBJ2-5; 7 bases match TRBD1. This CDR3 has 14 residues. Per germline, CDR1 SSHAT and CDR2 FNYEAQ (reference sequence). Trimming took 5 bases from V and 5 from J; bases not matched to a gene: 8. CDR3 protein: CASSPTGPGETQYF. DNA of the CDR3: TGTGCCAGCAGCCCGACAGGGCCGGGGGAGACCCAGTACTTC.

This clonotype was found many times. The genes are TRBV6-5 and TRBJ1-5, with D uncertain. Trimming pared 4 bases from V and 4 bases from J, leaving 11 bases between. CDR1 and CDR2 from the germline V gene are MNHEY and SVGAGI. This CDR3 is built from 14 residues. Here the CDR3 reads CASSSVLGNQPQHF. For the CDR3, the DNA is TGTGCCAGCAGTTCGGTTTTAGGGAATCAGCCCCAGCATTTT.

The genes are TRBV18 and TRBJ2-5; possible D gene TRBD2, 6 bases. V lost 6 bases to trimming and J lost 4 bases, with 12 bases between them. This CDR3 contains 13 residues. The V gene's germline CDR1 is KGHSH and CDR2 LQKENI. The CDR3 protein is CASSPTSPETQYF. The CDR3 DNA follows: TGTGCCAGCTCGCCAACTAGCCCAGAGACCCAGTACTTC.

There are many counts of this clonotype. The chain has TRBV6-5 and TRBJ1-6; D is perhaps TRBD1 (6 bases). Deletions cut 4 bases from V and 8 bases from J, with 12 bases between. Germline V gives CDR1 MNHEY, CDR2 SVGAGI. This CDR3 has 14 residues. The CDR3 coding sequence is TGTGCCAGCAGTTTCGGGGGCAATCATTCACCCCTCCACTTT. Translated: CASSFGGNHSPLHF.

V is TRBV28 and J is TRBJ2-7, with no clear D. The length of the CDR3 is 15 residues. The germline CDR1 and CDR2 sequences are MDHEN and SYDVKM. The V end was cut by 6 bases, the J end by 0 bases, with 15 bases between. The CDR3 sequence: CASSRQGPSSYEQYV. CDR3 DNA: TGTGCCAGCAGCCGCCAAGGGCCTAGCTCCTACGAGCAGTACGTC.

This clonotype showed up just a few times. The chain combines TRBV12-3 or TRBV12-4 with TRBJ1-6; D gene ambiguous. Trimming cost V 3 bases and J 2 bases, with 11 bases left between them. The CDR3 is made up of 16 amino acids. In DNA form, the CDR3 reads TGTGCCAGCAGTTTTCTCGGGAGGCCCTATAATTCACCCCTCCACTTT. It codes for CASSFLGRPYNSPLHF.

CDR3 sequence: CASSAGTGPSSGNTIYF. The DNA of the CDR3 is TGCGCCAGCAGTGCCGGGACGGGCCCGAGCTCTGGAAACACCATATATTTT. The chain employs TRBV10-2 and TRBJ1-3; D possibly corresponds to TRBD1 (5 bases). Germline CDR1 and CDR2: WSHSY and SAAADI. V was trimmed by 4 bases and J by 0 bases, leaving 16 bases between them. The CDR3 loop spans 17 amino acids.

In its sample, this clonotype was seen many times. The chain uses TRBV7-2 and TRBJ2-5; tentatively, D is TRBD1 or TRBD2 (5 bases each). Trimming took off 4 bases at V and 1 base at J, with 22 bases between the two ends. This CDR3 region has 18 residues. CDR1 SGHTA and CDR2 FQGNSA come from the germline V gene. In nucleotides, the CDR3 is TGTGCCAGCAGCTCCCGGGCCATAGGAAAGGGGAGCCAAGAGACCCAGTACTTC. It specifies CASSSRAIGKGSQETQYF. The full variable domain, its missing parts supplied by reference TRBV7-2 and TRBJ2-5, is GAGVSQSPSNKVTEKGKDVELRCDPISGHTALYWYRQSLGQGLEFLIYFQGNSAPDKSGLPSDRFSAERTGGSVSTLTIQRTQQEDSAVYLCASSSRAIGKGSQETQYFGPGTRLLVL.

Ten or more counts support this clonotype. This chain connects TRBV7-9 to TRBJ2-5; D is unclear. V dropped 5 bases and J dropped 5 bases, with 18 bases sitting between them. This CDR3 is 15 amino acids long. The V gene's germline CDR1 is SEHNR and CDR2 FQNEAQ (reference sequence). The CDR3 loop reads CASSAPKMAEETQYF. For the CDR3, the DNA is TGTGCCAGCAGCGCCCCAAAGATGGCGGAGGAGACCCAGTACTTC.

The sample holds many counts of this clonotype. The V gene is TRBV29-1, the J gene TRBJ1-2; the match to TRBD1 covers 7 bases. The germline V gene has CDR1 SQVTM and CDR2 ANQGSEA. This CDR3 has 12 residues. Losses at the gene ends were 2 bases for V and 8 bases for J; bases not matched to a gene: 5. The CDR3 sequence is CSVEPDREGYTF. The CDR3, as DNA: TGCAGCGTTGAACCCGACAGGGAAGGCTACACCTTC.

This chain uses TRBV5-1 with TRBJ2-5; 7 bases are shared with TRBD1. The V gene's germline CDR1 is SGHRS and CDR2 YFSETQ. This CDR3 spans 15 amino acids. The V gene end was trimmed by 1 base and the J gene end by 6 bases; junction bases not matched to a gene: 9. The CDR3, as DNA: TGCGCCAGCAGCTTGTCGGCACAGGGGAGACAGACCCAGTACTTC. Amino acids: CASSLSAQGRQTQYF.

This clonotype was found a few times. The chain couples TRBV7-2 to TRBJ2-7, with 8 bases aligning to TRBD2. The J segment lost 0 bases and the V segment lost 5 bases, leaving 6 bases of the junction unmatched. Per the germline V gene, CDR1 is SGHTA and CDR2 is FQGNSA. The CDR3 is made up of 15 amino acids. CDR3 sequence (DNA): TGTGCCAGCAGCCGGAGCGGGGGCCTCTCCTACGAGCAGTACTTC. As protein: CASSRSGGLSYEQYF.